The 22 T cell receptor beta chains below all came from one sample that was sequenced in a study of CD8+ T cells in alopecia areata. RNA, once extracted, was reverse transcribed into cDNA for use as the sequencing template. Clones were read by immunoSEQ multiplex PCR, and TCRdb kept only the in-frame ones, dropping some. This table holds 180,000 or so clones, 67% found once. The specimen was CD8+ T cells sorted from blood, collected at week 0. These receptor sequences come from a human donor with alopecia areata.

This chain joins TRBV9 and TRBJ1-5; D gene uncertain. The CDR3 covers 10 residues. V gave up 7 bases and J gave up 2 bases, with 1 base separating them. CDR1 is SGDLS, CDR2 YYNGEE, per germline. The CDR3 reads CASGNQPQHF. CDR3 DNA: TGTGCCAGCGGCAATCAGCCCCAGCATTTT.

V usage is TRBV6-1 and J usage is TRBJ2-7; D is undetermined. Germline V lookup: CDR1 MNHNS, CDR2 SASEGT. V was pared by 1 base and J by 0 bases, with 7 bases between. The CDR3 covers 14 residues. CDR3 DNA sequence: TGTGCCAGCAGTGAAGTTCGCAGCTCCTACGAGCAGTACTTC. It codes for CASSEVRSSYEQYF.

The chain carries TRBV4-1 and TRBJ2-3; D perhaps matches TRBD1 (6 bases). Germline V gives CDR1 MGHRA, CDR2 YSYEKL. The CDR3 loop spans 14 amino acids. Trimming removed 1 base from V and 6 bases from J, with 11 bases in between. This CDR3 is CASSQGAGADTQYF. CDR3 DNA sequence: TGCGCCAGCAGCCAAGGGGCAGGGGCGGATACGCAGTATTTT.

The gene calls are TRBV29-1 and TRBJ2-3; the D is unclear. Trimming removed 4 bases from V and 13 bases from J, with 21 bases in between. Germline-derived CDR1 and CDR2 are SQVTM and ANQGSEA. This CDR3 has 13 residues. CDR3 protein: CSVGVIDSREEYF. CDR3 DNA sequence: TGCAGCGTTGGAGTAATCGACTCCCGCGAAGAGTATTTT.

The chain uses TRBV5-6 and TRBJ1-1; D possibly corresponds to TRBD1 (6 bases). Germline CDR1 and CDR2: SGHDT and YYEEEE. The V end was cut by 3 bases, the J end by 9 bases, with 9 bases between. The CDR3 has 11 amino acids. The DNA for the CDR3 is TGTGCCAGCAGCTCCGGACAGCAAGCTTTCTTT. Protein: CASSSGQQAFF. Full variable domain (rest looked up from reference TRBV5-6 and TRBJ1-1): DAGVTQSPTHLIKTRGQQVTLRCSPKSGHDTVSWYQQALGQGPQFIFQYYEEEERQRGNFPDRFSGHQFPNYSSELNVNALLLGDSALYLCASSSGQQAFFGQGTRLTVV.

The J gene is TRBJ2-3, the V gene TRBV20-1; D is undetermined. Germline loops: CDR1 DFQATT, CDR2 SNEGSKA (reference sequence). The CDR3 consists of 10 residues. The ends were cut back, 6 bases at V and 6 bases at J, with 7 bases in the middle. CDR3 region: CSAPVDTQYF. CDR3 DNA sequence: TGCAGTGCCCCGGTGGATACGCAGTATTTT.

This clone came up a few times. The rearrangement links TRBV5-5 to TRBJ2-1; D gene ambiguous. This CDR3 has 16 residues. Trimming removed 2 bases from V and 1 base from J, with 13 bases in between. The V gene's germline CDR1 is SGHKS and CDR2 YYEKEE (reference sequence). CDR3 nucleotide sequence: TGTGCCAGCAGCTTAAGCCGAGGCCGATCCTACAATGAGCAGTTCTTC. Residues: CASSLSRGRSYNEQFF.

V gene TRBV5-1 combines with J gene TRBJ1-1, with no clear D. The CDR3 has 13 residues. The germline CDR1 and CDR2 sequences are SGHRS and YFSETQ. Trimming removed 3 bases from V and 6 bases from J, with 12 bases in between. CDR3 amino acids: CASSWNSGPEAFF. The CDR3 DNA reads TGCGCCAGCAGCTGGAACTCCGGGCCTGAAGCTTTCTTT.

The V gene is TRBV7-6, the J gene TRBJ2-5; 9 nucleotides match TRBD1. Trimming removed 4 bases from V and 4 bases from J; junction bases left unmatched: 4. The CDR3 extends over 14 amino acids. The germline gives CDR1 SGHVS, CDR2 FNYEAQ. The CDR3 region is CASSSRDRAETQYF. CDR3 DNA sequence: TGTGCCAGCAGCTCCCGGGACAGGGCAGAGACCCAGTACTTC.

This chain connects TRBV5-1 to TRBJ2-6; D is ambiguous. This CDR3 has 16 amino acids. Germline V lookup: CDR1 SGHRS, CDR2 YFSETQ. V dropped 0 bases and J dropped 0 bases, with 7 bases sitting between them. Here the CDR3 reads CASSLDQASGANVLTF. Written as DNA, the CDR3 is TGCGCCAGCAGCTTGGATCAGGCCTCTGGGGCCAACGTCCTGACTTTC. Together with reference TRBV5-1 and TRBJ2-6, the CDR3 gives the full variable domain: KAGVTQTPRYLIKTRGQQVTLSCSPISGHRSVSWYQQTPGQGLQFLFEYFSETQRNKGNFPGRFSGRQFSNSRSEMNVSTLELGDSALYLCASSLDQASGANVLTFGAGSRLTVL.

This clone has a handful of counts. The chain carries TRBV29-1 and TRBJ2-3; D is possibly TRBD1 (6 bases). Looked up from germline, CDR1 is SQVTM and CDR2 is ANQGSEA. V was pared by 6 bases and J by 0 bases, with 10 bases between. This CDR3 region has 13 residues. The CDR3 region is CSVHTGSTDTQYF. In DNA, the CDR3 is TGCAGCGTCCACACAGGGAGCACAGATACGCAGTATTTT.

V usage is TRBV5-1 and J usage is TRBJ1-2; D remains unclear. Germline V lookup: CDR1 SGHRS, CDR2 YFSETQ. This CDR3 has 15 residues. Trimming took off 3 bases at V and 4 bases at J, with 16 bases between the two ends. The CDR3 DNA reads TGCGCCAGCAGCTCGGAGCGGGGTGTTGGCTATGGCTACACCTTC. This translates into CASSSERGVGYGYTF. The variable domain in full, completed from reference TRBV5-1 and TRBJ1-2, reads KAGVTQTPRYLIKTRGQQVTLSCSPISGHRSVSWYQQTPGQGLQFLFEYFSETQRNKGNFPGRFSGRQFSNSRSEMNVSTLELGDSALYLCASSSERGVGYGYTFGSGTRLTVV.

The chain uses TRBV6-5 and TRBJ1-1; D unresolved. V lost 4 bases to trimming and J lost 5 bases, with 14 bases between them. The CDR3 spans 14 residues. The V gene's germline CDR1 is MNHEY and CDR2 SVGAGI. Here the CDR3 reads CASSLASLGTEAFF. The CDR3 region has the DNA TGTGCCAGCAGTTTGGCGTCACTGGGGACTGAAGCTTTCTTT.

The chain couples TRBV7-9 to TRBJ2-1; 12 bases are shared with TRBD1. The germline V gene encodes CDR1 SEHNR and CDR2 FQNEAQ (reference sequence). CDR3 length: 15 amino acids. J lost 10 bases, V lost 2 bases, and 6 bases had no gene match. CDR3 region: CASSLRGQGAREQFF. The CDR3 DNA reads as TGTGCCAGCAGCTTAAGGGGACAGGGGGCCCGGGAGCAGTTCTTC.

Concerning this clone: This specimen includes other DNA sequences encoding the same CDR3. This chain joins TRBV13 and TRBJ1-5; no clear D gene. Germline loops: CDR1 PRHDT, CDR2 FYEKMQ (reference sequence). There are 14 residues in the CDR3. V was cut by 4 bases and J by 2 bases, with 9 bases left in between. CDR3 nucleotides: TGTGCCAGCAGCTCCGGGGTTGGCAATCAGCCCCAGCATTTT. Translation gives CASSSGVGNQPQHF.

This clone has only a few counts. The CDR3 DNA sequence: TGTGCCAGTAGTATAGCCGGGGCCAACGTCCTGACTTTC. Encoded protein: CASSIAGANVLTF. The rearrangement uses TRBV19 and TRBJ2-6; D remains ambiguous. V was shortened by 1 base and J by 4 bases, with 2 bases between the two germline ends. The germline gives CDR1 LNHDA, CDR2 SQIVND (reference sequence). The CDR3 spans 13 residues.

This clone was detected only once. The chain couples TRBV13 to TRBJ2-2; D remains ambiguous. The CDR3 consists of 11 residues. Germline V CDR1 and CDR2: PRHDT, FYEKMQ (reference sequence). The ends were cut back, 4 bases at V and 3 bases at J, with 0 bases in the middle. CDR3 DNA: TGTGCCAGCAGCTACACCGGGGAGCTGTTTTTT. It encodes CASSYTGELFF.

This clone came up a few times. The CDR3: CASSWDRSLGSPLHF. Here the CDR3 DNA reads TGTGCCAGCAGCTGGGACAGGTCTCTGGGATCACCCCTCCACTTT. This chain connects TRBV27 to TRBJ1-6; 8 nucleotides agree with TRBD1. The germline gives CDR1 MNHEY, CDR2 SMNVEV (reference sequence). CDR3 length: 15 residues. Trimming removed 6 bases from V and 10 bases from J; junction bases left unmatched: 11.

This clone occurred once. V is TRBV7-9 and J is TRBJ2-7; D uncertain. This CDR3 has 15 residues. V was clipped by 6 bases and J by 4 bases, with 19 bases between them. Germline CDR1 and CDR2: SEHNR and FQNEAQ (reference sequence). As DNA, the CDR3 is TGTGCCAGCAGTCCATACGACGGGCCATCGTACGAGCAGTACTTC. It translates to CASSPYDGPSYEQYF. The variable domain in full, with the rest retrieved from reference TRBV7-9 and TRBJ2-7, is DTGVSQNPRHKITKRGQNVTFRCDPISEHNRLYWYRQTLGQGPEFLTYFQNEAQLEKSRLLSDRFSAERPKGSFSTLEIQRTEQGDSAMYLCASSPYDGPSYEQYFGPGTRLTVT.

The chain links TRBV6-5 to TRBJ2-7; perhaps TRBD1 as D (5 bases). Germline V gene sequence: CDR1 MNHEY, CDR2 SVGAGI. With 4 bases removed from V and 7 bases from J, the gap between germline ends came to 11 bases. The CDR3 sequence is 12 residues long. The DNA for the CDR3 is TGTGCCAGCAGTTTTCAGGGTGGAGAGCAGTACTTC. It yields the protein CASSFQGGEQYF.

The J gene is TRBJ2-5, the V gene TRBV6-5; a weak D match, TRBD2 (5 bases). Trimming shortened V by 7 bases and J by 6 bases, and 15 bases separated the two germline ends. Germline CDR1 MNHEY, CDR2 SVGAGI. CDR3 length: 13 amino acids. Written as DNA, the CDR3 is TGTGCCAGCACCTACGGGTCGGGAAAGACCCAGTACTTC. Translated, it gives CASTYGSGKTQYF.

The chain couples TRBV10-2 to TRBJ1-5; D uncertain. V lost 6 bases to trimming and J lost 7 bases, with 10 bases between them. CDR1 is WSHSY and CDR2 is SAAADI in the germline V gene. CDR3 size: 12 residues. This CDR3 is CASRPSGQPQHF. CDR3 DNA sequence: TGCGCCAGCAGACCTTCGGGGCAGCCCCAGCATTTT.